The rows below give T cell receptor beta chains drawn from one sample of a study of T cell changes during pregnancy in multiple sclerosis. TCRdb keeps only in-frame clones here, not all; method: immunoSEQ multiplex PCR. The sample has about 77,000 clones; approximately 90% are singletons. The material sequenced was peripheral blood, taken before pregnancy. Source of these receptors: a female donor with multiple sclerosis, enrolled in a pregnancy study. The CDR3 runs from the conserved cysteine through the conserved F or W. A D gene is named only where the DNA matches it firmly. The listing skips clone size in some rows; elsewhere it reads once, few, many or a size class.

v_gene	d_gene	abundance	j_gene	CDR3nt	CDR3aa
TRBV2	NA	NA	TRBJ1-5	TGTGCCAGCAGTGGAACAGGCGGAAATCAGCCCCAGCATTTT	CASSGTGGNQPQHF
TRBV7-2	TRBD1	once	TRBJ1-2	TGTGCCAGCAGCTCACCGGACAGGGGGCGGGTTGCCTACACCTTC	CASSSPDRGRVAYTF
TRBV6-5	TRBD1	NA	TRBJ1-4	TGTGCCAGCAGCGTGACAGGGTCTAATGAAAAACTGTTTTTT	CASSVTGSNEKLFF
TRBV11-2	NA	NA	TRBJ1-4	TGTGCCAGCAGCTTAGACAGGGAGGGAGAACTGTTTTTT	CASSLDREGELFF
TRBV21-1	NA	NA	TRBJ2-7	TGTGCCAGCAGCAGGAGGCCCTCCCCTCCGGAGCAGTACTTC	CASSRRPSPPEQYF
TRBV5-3	NA	NA	TRBJ1-6	TGTGCCAGAAGCTTGCGGGTAACAGGGTTTTCACCCCTCCACTTT	CARSLRVTGFSPLHF
TRBV2	TRBD2	NA	TRBJ2-7	TGTGCCAGCAGGGTGATTTCGGGGGGGGAGTACTTC	CASRVISGGEYF
TRBV29-1	NA	NA	TRBJ2-5	TGCAGCGTTGGACCAGGGATGATGAGGGAGACCCAGTACTTC	CSVGPGMMRETQYF
TRBV5-1	NA	NA	TRBJ1-1	TGCGCCAGCAGCTTGGATACAGGCACTGAAGCTTTCTTT	CASSLDTGTEAFF
TRBV30	TRBD2	NA	TRBJ2-5	TGTGCCTGGTCCACGGGCCGGGGGGGCGTGTGGGAGACCCAGTACTTC	CAWSTGRGGVWETQYF
TRBV11-2	TRBD1	NA	TRBJ1-1	TGTGCCAGCAGCCCGGGACAGGGAAGAACTGAAGCTTTCTTT	CASSPGQGRTEAFF
TRBV9	NA	NA	TRBJ1-1	TGTGCCAGCAGCGCAACGTCGGAGGGCTGGCGAATAGGCACTGAAGCTTTCTTT	CASSATSEGWRIGTEAFF
TRBV30	NA	NA	TRBJ1-3	TGTGCCTGGAGTCCCGAATGGGGCTCGGACACCATATATTTT	CAWSPEWGSDTIYF
TRBV5-8	TRBD1	NA	TRBJ1-2	TGTGCCAGCAGCTCGCCGGGACAGGGTTATGGCTACACCTTC	CASSSPGQGYGYTF
TRBV4-3	NA	NA	TRBJ1-2	TGCGCCAGCAGCCAAACGACAGTGGGGGGCTACACCTTC	CASSQTTVGGYTF
TRBV7-3	NA	NA	TRBJ2-6	TGTGCCAGCAGCTTAACCCCGGGAGGGGCCAACGTCCTGACTTTC	CASSLTPGGANVLTF
TRBV4-3	TRBD1	NA	TRBJ1-1	TGCGCCAGCAGCGTACAGGGGGAATCTGAAGCTTTCTTT	CASSVQGESEAFF
TRBV9	NA	NA	TRBJ2-1	TGTGCCAGCAGCGTAGGTCGGAGCCACAATGAGCAGTTCTTC	CASSVGRSHNEQFF
TRBV27	TRBD1	NA	TRBJ1-2	TGTGCCAGCAGTTTGCGGACAGGCTATGGCTACACCTTC	CASSLRTGYGYTF
TRBV4-1	NA	NA	TRBJ2-5	TGCGCCAGCAGCCAAGGGTTACATCCAGAGACCCAGTACTTC	CASSQGLHPETQYF
TRBV5-4	NA	NA	TRBJ2-3	TGTGCCAGCAGCTTCCCCGGGGATACGCAGTATTTT	CASSFPGDTQYF
TRBV10-1	NA	NA	TRBJ1-1	TGCGCCAGCAGTATCGCACTACCTCCGACTGAAGCTTTCTTT	CASSIALPPTEAFF
TRBV5-4	NA	NA	TRBJ1-6	TGTGCCAGCAGCCGGGGGGGGAGTGATAATTCACCCCTCCACTTT	CASSRGGSDNSPLHF
TRBV18	TRBD1	NA	TRBJ2-6	TGTGCCAGCTCACCACCCGGACAGGGATGGTCAAGCTCTGGGGCCAACGTCCTGACTTTC	CASSPPGQGWSSSGANVLTF
TRBV9	TRBD2	NA	TRBJ2-2	TGTGCCAGCAGCGTAGGGACGGCGGGGGGGCACACCGGGGAGCTGTTTTTT	CASSVGTAGGHTGELFF
TRBV30	TRBD1	NA	TRBJ1-5	TGTGCCTGGGGCGGGACAGTCCATCAGCCCCAGCATTTT	CAWGGTVHQPQHF
TRBV30	NA	NA	TRBJ1-5	TGTGCCTGGAGCTCTGGGCCTAGCAATCAGCCCCAGCATTTT	CAWSSGPSNQPQHF
TRBV7-9	TRBD1	NA	TRBJ1-1	TGTGCCAGCAGCTTAGGCGGGGGGACAGGGGCATTCTCGGTAACTTTCTTT	CASSLGGGTGAFSVTFF
TRBV19	NA	NA	TRBJ1-4	TGTGCCAGTAGTATAGGCGGAACCTTGCAACTGTTTTTT	CASSIGGTLQLFF
TRBV30	NA	few	TRBJ1-2	TGTGCCTGGAAGGAGACAGCCCTATATGGCTACACCTTC	CAWKETALYGYTF
TRBV28	NA	NA	TRBJ1-4	TGTGCCACCCAGCGAGATAATGAAAAACTGTTTTTT	CATQRDNEKLFF
TRBV27	TRBD2	NA	TRBJ2-7	TGTGCCAGCAGTTTACTAGCGGGGGGCCCCTACGAGCAGTACTTC	CASSLLAGGPYEQYF
TRBV7-2	NA	NA	TRBJ1-1	TGTGCCAGCAGCTTACTGGCATTGAACACTGAAGCTTTCTTT	CASSLLALNTEAFF
TRBV7-3	NA	NA	TRBJ1-5	TGTGCCAGCAGCTTAAAAGGGGGTCAGCCCCAGCATTTT	CASSLKGGQPQHF
TRBV13	TRBD1	NA	TRBJ2-1	TGTGCCAGCAGCTCTATAGACAGGGGGAATGGTAATGAGCAGTTCTTC	CASSSIDRGNGNEQFF
TRBV7-2	NA	NA	TRBJ1-2	TGTGCCAGCAGCTATTACGGTGAAGCTAACTATGGCTACACCTTC	CASSYYGEANYGYTF
TRBV9	NA	NA	TRBJ2-1	TGTGCCAGCAGCCCGGGGTTAAGCTCCTACAATGAGCAGTTCTTC	CASSPGLSSYNEQFF
TRBV6-1	TRBD1	NA	TRBJ1-4	TGTGCCAGCAGTGGCGGACAGGGTTGGGAAAAACTGTTTTTT	CASSGGQGWEKLFF
TRBV7-7	NA	NA	TRBJ1-1	TGTGCTAGCAGCTTAACAGGGAACACTGAAGCTTTCTTT	CASSLTGNTEAFF
TRBV5-4	NA	once	TRBJ1-3	TGTGCCAGCAGCTTGCACCCCAAAGGGGACACCATATATTTT	CASSLHPKGDTIYF
TRBV11-2	NA	NA	TRBJ1-3	TGTGCCAGCAGCTTAATCAGGGGTGTGGGAAACACCATATATTTT	CASSLIRGVGNTIYF
TRBV2	TRBD2	NA	TRBJ2-5	TGTGCCAGCAACTTCATGGGAGGGAGGCAAGAGACCCAGTACTTC	CASNFMGGRQETQYF
TRBV28	TRBD1	NA	TRBJ1-6	TGTGCCACGGACAGGCCCTCCTATAATTCACCCCTCCACTTT	CATDRPSYNSPLHF
TRBV4-2	NA	NA	TRBJ2-3	TGTGCCAGCAGCCATTCGGGACTTATCTCCGATACGCAGTATTTT	CASSHSGLISDTQYF
TRBV5-1	NA	NA	TRBJ1-2	TGCGCCAGCAGCGTGGGACAAACTAACTATGGCTACACCTTC	CASSVGQTNYGYTF
TRBV9	TRBD1	NA	TRBJ1-6	TGTGCCAGCAGCGCAAGACAGGGTTTTTCGTCACCCCCCCACTTT	CASSARQGFSSPPHF
TRBV6-1	TRBD1	NA	TRBJ1-1	TGTGCCAGCAGATTCGGGACAGAGAACACTGAAGCTTTCTTT	CASRFGTENTEAFF
TRBV2	TRBD2	NA	TRBJ2-5	TGTGCCAGCAAAAGGGGGCGGGGGGGGGAGACCCAGTACTTC	CASKRGRGGETQYF
TRBV19	NA	NA	TRBJ1-4	TGTGCCAGTAGTAGATTAAGGGAGACTAATGAAAAACTGTTTTTT	CASSRLRETNEKLFF
TRBV5-6	TRBD1	NA	TRBJ1-2	TGTGCCAGCAGGTCCGCACGGACGGGACAGGGGTATGGCTACACCTTC	CASRSARTGQGYGYTF
TRBV27	NA	NA	TRBJ1-4	TGTGCCAGCAGTTTAACGGGGAGTAGGGAAAAACTGTTTTTT	CASSLTGSREKLFF
TRBV27	NA	NA	TRBJ1-2	TGTGCCAGCAAGGACAGTTACTATGGCTACACCTTC	CASKDSYYGYTF
TRBV19	TRBD1	NA	TRBJ1-5	TGTGCCAGTAGCGGACAGGGGATTAATCAGCCCCAGCATTTT	CASSGQGINQPQHF
TRBV10-2	TRBD1	NA	TRBJ2-1	TGCGCCAGCAGTAGGACAGGGAGGACGTTGAATGAGCAGTTCTTC	CASSRTGRTLNEQFF
TRBV18	NA	NA	TRBJ1-2	TGTGCCAGCTCGCCTCGGACAGACCCCAACTATGGCTACACCTTC	CASSPRTDPNYGYTF